Following are 31 T cell receptor beta chains from one sample sequenced in a study of blood T cell repertoires in COVID-19. Libraries were prepared by immunoSEQ multiplex PCR; TCRdb keeps only in-frame clonotypes and omits some of them. The sample carries tens of thousands of clones, 85% recorded once. Sequenced: peripheral blood. Every receptor here comes from an older man with acute or convalescent COVID-19.

J is TRBJ1-2 and V is TRBV5-1, with TRBD1 matching over 7 bases. CDR1 is SGHRS and CDR2 is YFSETQ in the germline V gene. V was pared by 4 bases and J by 8 bases, with 11 bases of the junction left unmatched. This CDR3 contains 14 residues. The CDR3 sequence: CASSPEGGWGGYTF. DNA of the CDR3: TGCGCCAGCAGCCCGGAAGGGGGCTGGGGAGGCTACACCTTC.

This clone was picked up one time. The chain has TRBV7-2 and TRBJ2-3; tentatively, D is TRBD1 (6 bases). From germline, CDR1 is SGHTA and CDR2 FQGNSA. The CDR3 covers 15 residues. Deletions cut 5 bases from V and 2 bases from J, with 14 bases between. CDR3 bases: TGTGCCAGCAGCATATCGACAGGACCCACAGATACGCAGTATTTT. Translating it yields CASSISTGPTDTQYF.

The V call is TRBV6-6, the J call TRBJ1-2; tentative D call: TRBD1 (6 bases). Trimming shortened V by 5 bases and J by 4 bases, and 29 bases separated the two germline ends. The CDR3 consists of 19 residues. From germline, CDR1 is MNHNY and CDR2 SVGAGI (reference sequence). The CDR3 here is CASSPSLQGLRAGGYGYTF. CDR3 nucleotides: TGTGCCAGCAGTCCCAGCTTACAGGGTCTCCGGGCGGGGGGCTATGGCTACACCTTC.

The J gene is TRBJ2-7, the V gene TRBV7-9; TRBD2 is a possible D gene (6 bases). The CDR3 sequence is 16 residues long. Germline CDR1 reads SEHNR; CDR2 reads FQNEAQ (reference sequence). V was clipped by 5 bases and J by 4 bases, with 21 bases between them. CDR3 sequence reads: CASSPLTQVGGYEQYF. The DNA of the CDR3 is TGTGCCAGCAGCCCACTGACACAGGTCGGGGGTTACGAGCAGTACTTC.

CDR3 region: CASSMLASSHYGYTF. The CDR3 DNA sequence: TGTGCCAGTAGTATGTTGGCCAGTTCTCACTATGGCTACACCTTC. The V gene is TRBV19, the J gene TRBJ1-2; D unresolved. Looked up from germline, CDR1 is LNHDA and CDR2 is SQIVND (reference sequence). The CDR3 totals 15 residues. V lost 3 bases and J 3 bases, leaving 14 bases between the germline ends.

This rearrangement joins TRBV9 to TRBJ2-3, with D perhaps TRBD1 (5 bases). V lost 2 bases and J lost 0, with 7 bases in between. Germline CDR1 SGDLS, CDR2 YYNGEE. There are 14 residues in the CDR3. CDR3 sequence (DNA): TGTGCCAGCAGCGTGGACACGAGCACAGATACGCAGTATTTT. Amino acid sequence: CASSVDTSTDTQYF. Filled out from reference TRBV9 and TRBJ2-3, the complete variable domain reads DSGVTQTPKHLITATGQRVTLRCSPRSGDLSVYWYQQSLDQGLQFLIQYYNGEERAKGNILERFSAQQFPDLHSELNLSSLELGDSALYFCASSVDTSTDTQYFGPGTRLTVL.

The chain carries TRBV27 and TRBJ2-3, with 12 bases lining up with TRBD1. This CDR3 comprises 15 residues. Per the germline V gene, CDR1 is MNHEY and CDR2 is SMNVEV (reference sequence). With 6 bases clipped from V and 4 bases from J, the junction kept 5 bases outside the gene matches. The CDR3 region has the DNA TGTGCCAGCAGGGGGGACAGGGGGCAGGCAGATACGCAGTATTTT. Translating it yields CASRGDRGQADTQYF.

The chain joins TRBV6-2 or TRBV6-3 to TRBJ2-7; TRBD1 matches 9 bases. Germline V lookup: CDR1 MNHEY, CDR2 SVGEGT. Trimming removed 6 bases from V and 4 bases from J; junction bases left unmatched: 4. The CDR3 contains 13 residues. The CDR3 spells CASSIGTGYEQYF. In DNA, the CDR3 is TGTGCCAGCAGCATCGGGACAGGGTACGAGCAGTACTTC.

V is TRBV25-1 and J is TRBJ2-7, with 10 bases matching TRBD1. Germline trimming cut 4 bases from V and 6 bases from J; bases unmatched to any gene: 6. CDR3 length equals 14 residues. In germline, CDR1 is MGHDK, CDR2 SYGVNS. CDR3 sequence (DNA): TGTGCCAGCAGTGCCCCGGACAGGGGGGCCGAGCAGTACTTC. Translated, it gives CASSAPDRGAEQYF.

This chain joins TRBV2 and TRBJ2-5; D not certain. This CDR3 is built from 14 residues. Trimming cost V 4 bases and J 2 bases, with 11 bases left between them. Germline-derived CDR1 and CDR2 are SNHLY and FYNNEI. CDR3 DNA sequence: TGTGCCAGCAGTGCATCCAGACAACAAGAGACCCAGTACTTC. Protein product: CASSASRQQETQYF.

The chain carries TRBV19 and TRBJ1-2; D ambiguous. Germline V CDR1 and CDR2: LNHDA, SQIVND (reference sequence). V lost 11 bases and J lost 5, with 21 bases in between. The CDR3 sequence is 14 residues long. The CDR3 DNA reads as TGTGCCTCTGAAGCCAGGCCTCCCCTTTATGGCTACACCTTC. Translated: CASEARPPLYGYTF.

This clone was counted only a few times. This sequence joins TRBV6-2 or TRBV6-3 and TRBJ1-2, with TRBD1 matching 7 bases. V shed 6 bases, J shed 4 bases, and the junction held 5 bases outside the gene matches. This CDR3 has 13 residues. Germline V gene sequence: CDR1 MNHEY, CDR2 SVGEGT. The CDR3 nucleotides are TGTGCCAGCAGCTCGGACAGGTTCTATGGCTACACCTTC. Translated, it gives CASSSDRFYGYTF.

The rearrangement uses TRBV28 and TRBJ2-3, with D possibly TRBD2 on 5 matching bases. The CDR3 consists of 14 residues. Trimming cost V 3 bases and J 3 bases, with 10 bases left between them. The germline V gene encodes CDR1 MDHEN and CDR2 SYDVKM. This chain's CDR3 is CASSFLAGTDTQYF. CDR3 bases: TGTGCCAGCAGTTTTCTAGCAGGAACAGATACGCAGTATTTT.

The chain combines TRBV19 with TRBJ2-4; tentatively, D is TRBD1 (6 bases). Germline V gives CDR1 LNHDA, CDR2 SQIVND (reference sequence). V was shortened by 7 bases and J by 8 bases, with 18 bases between the two germline ends. This CDR3 comprises 14 residues. CDR3: CASTPAPRTDIQYF. CDR3 DNA: TGTGCCAGTACCCCGGCTCCTAGGACAGACATTCAGTACTTC.

V is TRBV19 and J is TRBJ1-5; D is perhaps TRBD1 (5 bases). CDR3 length: 21 residues. The V and J ends lost 3 bases and 5 bases respectively, with 32 bases between them. Germline assignment: CDR1 LNHDA and CDR2 SQIVND (reference sequence). The CDR3: CASSIGWRRGSGNVGDQPQHF. In DNA form, the CDR3 reads TGTGCCAGTAGTATCGGATGGAGACGCGGATCAGGGAATGTTGGGGATCAGCCCCAGCATTTT.

The chain employs TRBV18 and TRBJ2-1, with a tentative D call TRBD2 (6 bases). In germline, CDR1 is KGHSH, CDR2 LQKENI. This CDR3 spans 15 amino acids. The V end lost 3 bases, the J end lost 4 bases, and 13 bases lay between the germline ends. The CDR3 here is CASSPAGSSYNEQFF. In DNA form, the CDR3 reads TGTGCCAGCTCACCCGCCGGGAGCTCGTACAATGAGCAGTTCTTC.

The chain combines TRBV5-4 with TRBJ2-7; TRBD1 aligns across 9 bases. From germline, CDR1 is SGHNT and CDR2 YYREEE (reference sequence). The J segment lost 6 bases and the V segment lost 3 bases, leaving 7 bases of the junction unmatched. This CDR3 is 14 amino acids long. CDR3 bases: TGTGCCAGCAGCTCCCGGACAGGGGAGGTCGAGCAGTACTTC. Translation: CASSSRTGEVEQYF.

The count of this clone is one. This chain connects TRBV5-4 to TRBJ2-3; 7 bases match TRBD2. The V segment lost 10 bases and the J segment 0 bases; nucleotides outside the gene matches: 8. Germline CDR1 SGHNT, CDR2 YYREEE (reference sequence). This CDR3 spans 14 amino acids. The CDR3, as DNA: TGTGCCCTCCACGGGCGGGAGAGCACAGATACGCAGTATTTT. This gives the protein CALHGRESTDTQYF.

This clone was seen more than once but under ten times. The rearrangement links TRBV2 to TRBJ1-2; possibly TRBD1 for D (5 bases). Trimming took 1 base from V and 4 from J, leaving 7 bases between them. CDR3 length: 13 amino acids. Germline V gene data show CDR1 as SNHLY and CDR2 as FYNNEI. DNA for the CDR3: TGTGCCAGCAGTGAAGGGGGGGGCTATGGCTACACCTTC. Translated, it gives CASSEGGGYGYTF.

The V and J genes are TRBV20-1 and TRBJ2-7; 7 nucleotides align to TRBD1. Germline V CDR1 and CDR2: DFQATT, SNEGSKA (reference sequence). Trimming cost V 5 bases and J 6 bases; bases outside gene matches: 4. The CDR3 is 11 amino acids. CDR3 bases: TGCAGTGCTGCAACAGGGGTCGAGCAGTACTTC. Protein: CSAATGVEQYF.

This chain connects TRBV30 to TRBJ1-1, with 7 positions matching TRBD1. The V and J ends lost 7 bases and 5 bases, in that order; junction bases with no gene match: 10. The CDR3 has 13 residues. Germline CDR1 is GTSNPN and CDR2 is SVGIG (reference sequence). In DNA form, the CDR3 reads TGTGCCTTTCAGACAGGGCGGGGAACTGAAGCTTTCTTT. Residues: CAFQTGRGTEAFF.

The chain joins TRBV19 to TRBJ2-7; 8 nucleotides match TRBD1. In germline, CDR1 is LNHDA, CDR2 SQIVND (reference sequence). The trim removed 5 bases at V and 1 base at J, leaving 4 bases unmatched. This CDR3 has 14 residues. The CDR3 sequence: CASSAGGDSYEQYF. The CDR3 DNA reads TGTGCCAGTAGTGCAGGGGGCGATTCCTACGAGCAGTACTTC.

The chain couples TRBV6-2 or TRBV6-3 to TRBJ2-1, with TRBD1 identical over 8 bases. The CDR3 runs to 16 residues. J gave up 1 base and V 6 bases, and 8 bases lay outside the gene matches. Germline CDR1 MNHEY, CDR2 SVGEGT. DNA of the CDR3: TGTGCCAGCAGCCGCTCAACAGGGGGGTCCTACAATGAGCAGTTCTTC. This encodes CASSRSTGGSYNEQFF.

The rearrangement links TRBV11-3 to TRBJ1-1, with a tentative D call TRBD1 (6 bases). The length of the CDR3 is 13 residues. Per germline, CDR1 SGHNT and CDR2 YENEEA. Trimming cost V 6 bases and J 1 base, with 9 bases left between them. Written as DNA, the CDR3 is TGTGCCAGCAGTTTACAGGGGAACACTGAAGCTTTCTTT. As protein: CASSLQGNTEAFF. The full variable domain, its missing parts supplied by reference TRBV11-3 and TRBJ1-1, is EAGVVQSPRYKIIEKKQPVAFWCNPISGHNTLYWYLQNLGQGPELLIRYENEEAVDDSQLPKDRFSAERLKGVDSTLKIQPAELGDSAVYLCASSLQGNTEAFFGQGTRLTVV.

V and J are TRBV7-2 and TRBJ2-7; D gene unclear. The germline V and J ends were trimmed by 6 bases and 4 bases, with 13 bases remaining between them. CDR1 SGHTA and CDR2 FQGNSA come from the germline V gene. CDR3 length: 13 residues. CDR3 nucleotide sequence: TGTGCCAGCAGTCCCCGGAGCGCATACGAGCAGTACTTC. Protein: CASSPRSAYEQYF.

The chain couples TRBV14 to TRBJ2-5, with TRBD1 matching over 12 bases. There are 16 residues in the CDR3. V shed 4 bases, J shed 4 bases, and the junction held 7 bases outside the gene matches. Germline V gene lookup returns CDR1 SGHDN and CDR2 FVKESK. The CDR3 DNA follows: TGTGCCAGCAGCCTAACGAGGGACAGGGGGCGAGAGACCCAGTACTTC. As protein: CASSLTRDRGRETQYF. Full variable domain (missing parts from reference TRBV14 and TRBJ2-5): EAGVTQFPSHSVIEKGQTVTLRCDPISGHDNLYWYRRVMGKEIKFLLHFVKESKQDESGMPNNRFLAERTGGTYSTLKVQPAELEDSGVYFCASSLTRDRGRETQYFGPGTRLLVL.

The rearrangement uses TRBV2 and TRBJ2-1, with 10 bases aligning to TRBD2. Germline V gene data show CDR1 as SNHLY and CDR2 as FYNNEI. Trimming at V came to 2 bases and at J to 8 bases, leaving 12 bases not matched to a gene. This CDR3 is built from 17 residues. As DNA, the CDR3 is TGTGCCAGCAGTGAATTTCAGCCTAGCGGGAGCTGGGATGAGCAGTTCTTC. Its protein is CASSEFQPSGSWDEQFF.

The chain combines TRBV10-3 with TRBJ2-5, with a weak D call TRBD2 (5 bases). The CDR3 sequence is 13 residues long. Germline V lookup: CDR1 ENHRY, CDR2 SYGVKD. V lost 7 bases to trimming and J lost 1 base, with 10 bases between them. The CDR3 bases are TGTGCCATCACGGGGTCCCCCCAAGAGACCCAGTACTTC. As protein: CAITGSPQETQYF.

This clone turned up a few times. The V call is TRBV18, the J call TRBJ1-5, with 7 positions matching TRBD1. With 10 bases clipped from V and 3 bases from J, the junction kept 12 bases outside the gene matches. CDR3 size: 15 residues. The germline CDR1 and CDR2 sequences are KGHSH and LQKENI. In DNA form, the CDR3 reads TGTGCCACCTCTTACTCAGGGGGGAACAATCAGCCCCAGCATTTT. Translation: CATSYSGGNNQPQHF.

This chain joins TRBV6-2 or TRBV6-3 and TRBJ2-7; D perhaps matches TRBD2 (7 bases). The V gene lost 2 bases and the J gene lost 7 bases, with 24 bases spanning the gap. CDR1 and CDR2 (germline): MNHEY, SVGEGT. The CDR3 spans 17 residues. The CDR3 is CASSYDQIERGAREQYF. The CDR3, as DNA: TGTGCCAGCAGTTACGACCAAATCGAACGGGGGGCGCGGGAGCAGTACTTC.

J is TRBJ1-2 and V is TRBV7-9; TRBD1 matches at 7 bases. CDR1 is SEHNR and CDR2 is FQNEAQ in the germline V gene (reference sequence). The V gene end was trimmed by 1 base and the J gene end by 4 bases; junction bases not matched to a gene: 6. The CDR3 extends over 15 amino acids. The DNA for the CDR3 is TGTGCCAGCAGCTTAGAGGGGGCGCGGAGCTATGGCTACACCTTC. It encodes CASSLEGARSYGYTF.